Shown below are 31 T cell receptor beta chains from a single sample sequenced in a study of OX40 agonist ivuxolimab in advanced cancers. Produced via immunoSEQ multiplex PCR; TCRdb's table is partial and in-frame only. The sample shows about 26,000 clones, 70% to 80% of them seen only once. Here the sequenced sample was CD4+ or CD8+ T cells sorted from blood, taken in a trial of the OX40 agonist ivuxolimab. The receptors were gathered from an adult with an advanced solid tumor such as melanoma, head and neck, liver or kidney cancer.

Sample share makes this clone medium-sized. The chain is built from TRBV7-9 and TRBJ2-5; tentatively, D is TRBD1 (5 bases). The ends were cut back, 0 bases at V and 1 base at J, with 9 bases in the middle. In germline, CDR1 is SEHNR, CDR2 FQNEAQ (reference sequence). The CDR3 runs 15 residues. This chain's CDR3 is CASSLAFRVQETQYF. The CDR3 nucleotides read TGTGCCAGCAGCTTAGCGTTCAGGGTCCAAGAGACCCAGTACTTC.

This clone is medium-sized in the sample. The CDR3 DNA follows: TGTGCCAGCAGCAAAATCCCTCTCTACGAGCAGTACTTC. Translation: CASSKIPLYEQYF. This chain joins TRBV21-1 and TRBJ2-7; the table gives TRBD2 as D, unverified against the DNA. TRBV21-1 is deemed a pseudogene. This CDR3 is 13 amino acids long.

The table lists this clone with a count of one. The gene calls are TRBV7-9 and TRBJ2-3, with 9 bases that match TRBD2. The CDR3 has 16 residues. Losses at the gene ends were 5 bases for V and 2 bases for J; bases not matched to a gene: 8. Per germline, CDR1 SEHNR and CDR2 FQNEAQ (reference sequence). The CDR3 DNA is TGTGCCAGCAGCGACCCAGCGGGAGGTTTCACAGATACGCAGTATTTT. Its protein is CASSDPAGGFTDTQYF.

V usage is TRBV6-5 and J usage is TRBJ2-1; D ambiguous. CDR3 length equals 14 residues. The germline V and J ends were trimmed by 0 bases and 6 bases, with 9 bases remaining between them. Looked up from germline, CDR1 is MNHEY and CDR2 is SVGAGI. The CDR3 nucleotides are TGTGCCAGCAGTTACTCGAAAGCCGGCAATGAGCAGTTCTTC. Translated, it gives CASSYSKAGNEQFF.

The gene calls are TRBV11-2 and TRBJ2-1; D unresolved. The germline V gene encodes CDR1 SGHAT and CDR2 FQNNGV. The V and J ends lost 1 base and 4 bases respectively, with 14 bases between them. The CDR3 runs 16 residues. DNA of the CDR3: TGTGCCAGCAGCTTAGGTGGCTGGGGTTCGTACAATGAGCAGTTCTTC. Its translation: CASSLGGWGSYNEQFF.

The chain recombines TRBV7-8 with TRBJ2-7; 12 bases match TRBD2. Germline loops: CDR1 SGHVS, CDR2 FQNEAQ. With 1 base clipped from V and 4 bases from J, the junction kept 14 bases outside the gene matches. The CDR3 is 19 amino acids. CDR3 in DNA: TGTGCCAGCAGCTTAGGGGCGGGGGGAGCACTAGCGGGAGGTTACGAGCAGTACTTC. Amino acids: CASSLGAGGALAGGYEQYF.

CDR3 residues: CASSLGNGIRIDNEQFF. The CDR3, as DNA: TGTGCCAGCAGCTTGGGAAATGGAATAAGGATTGACAATGAGCAGTTCTTC. This sequence joins TRBV5-8 and TRBJ2-1; no reliable D call. The CDR3 totals 17 residues. V dropped 0 bases and J dropped 5 bases, with 18 bases sitting between them. The germline CDR1 and CDR2 sequences are SGHTS and YDEGEE.

The gene calls are TRBV6-5 and TRBJ2-7, with 7 bases matching TRBD1. V lost 0 bases and J lost 4; bases outside the gene matches: 6. This CDR3 is built from 15 residues. From germline, CDR1 is MNHEY and CDR2 SVGAGI. The chain's CDR3 is CASSYSETGWYEQYF. DNA of the CDR3: TGTGCCAGCAGTTACTCCGAGACAGGGTGGTACGAGCAGTACTTC.

The rearrangement links TRBV11-2 to TRBJ2-1, with D perhaps TRBD2 (7 bases). V was shortened by 1 base and J by 8 bases, with 12 bases between the two germline ends. The CDR3 loop spans 14 amino acids. Germline loops: CDR1 SGHAT, CDR2 FQNNGV. The CDR3 protein is CASSLGGGADEQFF. The CDR3 nucleotides read TGTGCCAGCAGCTTAGGTGGGGGGGCGGATGAGCAGTTCTTC.

This chain uses TRBV11-2 with TRBJ1-2; no clear D. V was trimmed by 1 base and J by 3 bases, leaving 3 bases between them. This CDR3 has 12 amino acids. The germline gives CDR1 SGHAT, CDR2 FQNNGV. Here the CDR3 reads CASSLGDYGYTF. Written as DNA, the CDR3 is TGTGCCAGCAGCTTAGGCGACTATGGCTACACCTTC.

The chain combines TRBV5-5 with TRBJ2-1; 7 bases are a match to TRBD1. The junction had 1 base not matched to a gene; V was cut back by 0 bases and J by 7 bases. CDR3 length: 13 residues. The V gene's germline CDR1 is SGHKS and CDR2 YYEKEE (reference sequence). The CDR3 DNA follows: TGTGCCAGCAGCTTGGACAGGGGAAATGAGCAGTTCTTC. Its protein product is CASSLDRGNEQFF.

The chain links TRBV14 to TRBJ2-7, with D possibly being TRBD2 (6 bases). The CDR3 has 15 residues. The germline V and J ends were trimmed by 0 bases and 4 bases, with 13 bases remaining between them. The germline CDR1 and CDR2 sequences are SGHDN and FVKESK. CDR3 sequence: CASSQETRGSYEQYF. CDR3 in DNA: TGTGCCAGCAGCCAAGAAACCCGGGGGAGTTACGAGCAGTACTTC.

The chain couples TRBV4-1 to TRBJ1-5, with a possible D match to TRBD1 (5 bases). Trimming took off 3 bases at V and 0 bases at J, with 12 bases between the two ends. CDR1 and CDR2 (germline): MGHRA, YSYEKL. This CDR3 has 16 residues. The CDR3 protein is CASSHGTVYSNQPQHF. The CDR3, as DNA: TGCGCCAGCAGCCACGGGACGGTGTATAGCAATCAGCCCCAGCATTTT.

The chain recombines TRBV6-5 with TRBJ1-4; TRBD1 is a possible D gene (5 bases). CDR1 and CDR2 from the germline V gene are MNHEY and SVGAGI. V was clipped by 6 bases and J by 6 bases, with 11 bases between them. CDR3 size: 13 residues. The CDR3 sequence is CASRRGGDEKLFF. The CDR3 DNA reads TGTGCCAGCAGGCGGGGGGGGGATGAAAAACTGTTTTTT.

The chain employs TRBV19 and TRBJ1-3, with D perhaps matching TRBD1 (6 bases). The CDR3 covers 15 residues. Trimming stripped 10 bases from V and 3 bases from J, with 19 bases between. Germline-derived CDR1 and CDR2 are LNHDA and SQIVND (reference sequence). The CDR3 sequence is CATSAGGTFGNTIYF. The CDR3 DNA follows: TGTGCCACCTCGGCCGGGGGCACTTTTGGAAACACCATATATTTT.

V and J are TRBV7-9 and TRBJ1-4; 10 bases fit TRBD1. CDR1 SEHNR and CDR2 FQNEAQ come from the germline V gene (reference sequence). V was clipped by 3 bases and J by 8 bases; unmatched bases: 6. This CDR3 is 15 amino acids long. For the CDR3, the DNA is TGTGCCAGCAGCTTTTACGGGACAGGGGACGAAAAACTGTTTTTT. This translates into CASSFYGTGDEKLFF.

V usage is TRBV4-2 and J usage is TRBJ2-7; the match to TRBD2 covers 9 bases. Germline V gene data show CDR1 as LGHNA and CDR2 as YNFKEQ. V dropped 2 bases and J dropped 3; count of bases not matched to a gene: 5. The CDR3 runs to 15 residues. CDR3 protein: CASSQHSGGLYEQYF. In nucleotides, the CDR3 is TGTGCCAGCAGCCAACACAGCGGGGGGCTCTACGAGCAGTACTTC.

This clone was observed a single time. The chain is built from TRBV11-2 and TRBJ2-5; D tentatively fits TRBD1 or TRBD2 (6 bases each). The CDR3 has 15 residues. The V gene lost 4 bases and the J gene lost 8 bases, with 20 bases spanning the gap. In germline, CDR1 is SGHAT, CDR2 FQNNGV. CDR3 in amino acids: CASSYTGRGKATQYF. The CDR3 region has the DNA TGTGCCAGCAGCTACACAGGGCGGGGCAAAGCTACCCAGTACTTC.

This clone was counted a few times. This chain uses TRBV4-1 with TRBJ2-7; no clear D gene. Deletions cut 0 bases from V and 4 bases from J, with 13 bases between. From germline, CDR1 is MGHRA and CDR2 YSYEKL. CDR3 size: 15 residues. The CDR3 region has the DNA TGCGCCAGCAGCCAAGAGAGCAAGGCACCGTACGAGCAGTACTTC. The encoded protein is CASSQESKAPYEQYF.

This clone was seen once. The V gene is TRBV10-3, the J gene TRBJ2-5; the match to TRBD1 covers 8 bases. The J segment lost 5 bases and the V segment lost 4 bases, leaving 6 bases of the junction unmatched. CDR1 is ENHRY, CDR2 SYGVKD, per germline. The CDR3 has 14 residues. The CDR3 protein is CAISVDRGAETQYF. CDR3 coding DNA: TGTGCCATCAGTGTCGACAGGGGCGCCGAGACCCAGTACTTC.

The chain is built from TRBV7-9 and TRBJ1-1; D might be TRBD1 (6 bases). Germline CDR1 and CDR2: SEHNR and FQNEAQ (reference sequence). The CDR3 runs to 15 residues. V was pared by 5 bases and J by 1 base, with 14 bases between. The CDR3 region is CASSTPRGANTEAFF. Written as DNA, the CDR3 is TGTGCCAGCAGCACACCGAGGGGGGCGAACACTGAAGCTTTCTTT.

V gene TRBV25-1 combines with J gene TRBJ2-7, with a tentative D call TRBD1 (6 bases). Per the germline V gene, CDR1 is MGHDK and CDR2 is SYGVNS. This CDR3 is built from 13 residues. The V end was cut by 7 bases, the J end by 2 bases, with 12 bases between. The CDR3 reads CASTGHDTYEQYF. The CDR3 DNA follows: TGTGCCAGCACGGGACACGACACCTACGAGCAGTACTTC.

The chain joins TRBV28 to TRBJ1-2; 9 bases are a match to TRBD1. Germline V lookup: CDR1 MDHEN, CDR2 SYDVKM. V lost 2 bases, J lost 6 bases, and 16 bases stayed unmatched. The CDR3 length is 18 residues. CDR3 DNA: TGTGCCAGCAGTTTAGTAACTTTGGGGAGGGACAGGGCACATGGCTACACCTTC. This translates into CASSLVTLGRDRAHGYTF.

This chain uses TRBV7-9 with TRBJ1-2; no clear D. The germline V gene encodes CDR1 SEHNR and CDR2 FQNEAQ (reference sequence). The V end was cut by 4 bases, the J end by 2 bases, with 14 bases between. The CDR3 is made up of 15 amino acids. CDR3 sequence (DNA): TGTGCCAGCAGCTCCTTGGCGGGCTTAAACTATGGCTACACCTTC. Residues: CASSSLAGLNYGYTF. The whole variable domain, filled in from reference TRBV7-9 and TRBJ1-2, reads DTGVSQNPRHKITKRGQNVTFRCDPISEHNRLYWYRQTLGQGPEFLTYFQNEAQLEKSRLLSDRFSAERPKGSFSTLEIQRTEQGDSAMYLCASSSLAGLNYGYTFGSGTRLTVV.

As regards this clone: The sample holds other DNA sequences that translate to the same CDR3. CDR3 DNA sequence: TGTGCCAGCAGTTACGGGCAGGGGACCTATGGCTACACCTTC. It specifies CASSYGQGTYGYTF. V usage is TRBV6-5 and J usage is TRBJ1-2, with a possible D match to TRBD1 (6 bases). Trimming took off 2 bases at V and 4 bases at J, with 11 bases between the two ends. Germline V gene data show CDR1 as MNHEY and CDR2 as SVGAGI. This CDR3 is built from 14 residues.

The V call is TRBV10-3, the J call TRBJ1-2; 12 bases match TRBD1. The CDR3 has 17 residues. V gave up 5 bases and J gave up 4 bases; unmatched junction bases: 11. From germline, CDR1 is ENHRY and CDR2 SYGVKD. The CDR3 is CAISIDGGQGASYGYTF. CDR3 DNA sequence: TGTGCCATCAGTATAGACGGGGGACAGGGGGCATCCTATGGCTACACCTTC.

This sequence joins TRBV12-5 and TRBJ2-1; D gene uncertain. Germline values: CDR1 LGHNT, CDR2 FRNRAP. The CDR3 is 12 amino acids. The V end was cut by 5 bases, the J end by 4 bases, with 6 bases between. The CDR3, as DNA: TGTGCTAGTGGTCTTGGTTACAATGAGCAGTTCTTC. This sequence encodes CASGLGYNEQFF.

V is TRBV5-1 and J is TRBJ2-7, with 9 bases matching TRBD1. J gave up 2 bases and V 0 bases, and 6 bases lay outside the gene matches. This CDR3 is built from 16 residues. Germline V gene data show CDR1 as SGHRS and CDR2 as YFSETQ. Here the CDR3 DNA reads TGCGCCAGCAGCTTGGGCGACAGGGGGGCGACCTACGAGCAGTACTTC. Translating gives CASSLGDRGATYEQYF.

The V gene is TRBV11-2, the J gene TRBJ2-7; no clear D. The CDR3 is 13 residues long. Germline CDR1 is SGHAT and CDR2 is FQNNGV. Trimming removed 5 bases from V and 5 bases from J, with 13 bases in between. The CDR3 is CASSQKNVHEQYF. The CDR3, as DNA: TGTGCCAGCAGCCAAAAGAATGTCCACGAGCAGTACTTC.

This clone has only a few counts. V and J are TRBV9 and TRBJ2-7; D may be TRBD1 or TRBD2 (5 bases each). This CDR3 is built from 14 residues. V was shortened by 4 bases and J by 6 bases, with 17 bases between the two germline ends. Germline V gives CDR1 SGDLS, CDR2 YYNGEE. CDR3 coding DNA: TGTGCCAGCAGCTTCCGGGACCAGATCTCCGAGCAGTACTTC. Its protein product is CASSFRDQISEQYF.

The J gene is TRBJ1-1, the V gene TRBV7-9; D is perhaps TRBD1 (5 bases). V was clipped by 1 base and J by 11 bases, with 11 bases between them. The CDR3 extends over 12 amino acids. In germline, CDR1 is SEHNR, CDR2 FQNEAQ (reference sequence). The CDR3 loop is CASSLGWGLAFF. CDR3 nucleotides: TGTGCCAGCAGCTTAGGTTGGGGCTTGGCTTTCTTT.